This passage covers 19 T cell receptor beta chains from one sample sequenced in a study of cytomegalovirus exposure and HLA in healthy donors. The PCR used 60 Vbeta and 13 Jbeta primers. The method was immunoSEQ multiplex PCR; TCRdb's version includes in-frame clones alone and lacks a portion of them. The sample yields some 65,000 clones, less than 65% seen once. Specimen: PBMCs. These TCRs come from a man younger than 40 in good health and CMV-seronegative.

The V and J genes are TRBV5-1 and TRBJ1-1, with D hard to call. The CDR3 covers 15 residues. Germline V lookup: CDR1 SGHRS, CDR2 YFSETQ. Trimming stripped 0 bases from V and 1 base from J, with 10 bases between. The CDR3 sequence is CASSLVGGENTEAFF. The DNA of the CDR3 is TGCGCCAGCAGCTTGGTGGGTGGAGAGAACACTGAAGCTTTCTTT.

This rearrangement joins TRBV5-4 to TRBJ2-5; no reliable D call. Germline V gene data show CDR1 as SGHNT and CDR2 as YYREEE (reference sequence). The CDR3 extends over 11 amino acids. Trimming took off 2 bases at V and 5 bases at J, with 4 bases between the two ends. CDR3 coding DNA: TGTGCCAGCAGCTTCAGGGAGACCCAGTACTTC. Encoded protein: CASSFRETQYF.

The chain uses TRBV5-4 and TRBJ2-7; 9 bases are a match to TRBD1. The germline V gene encodes CDR1 SGHNT and CDR2 YYREEE (reference sequence). Germline trimming cut 4 bases from V and 4 bases from J; bases unmatched to any gene: 6. CDR3 length: 14 amino acids. The CDR3 here is CASSAGQGFYEQYF. CDR3 in DNA: TGTGCCAGCAGCGCGGGACAGGGTTTTTACGAGCAGTACTTC.

This rearrangement joins TRBV13 to TRBJ2-2; the match to TRBD2 covers 11 bases. J lost 1 base, V lost 5 bases, and 3 bases had no gene match. The length of the CDR3 is 16 residues. Germline V gene data show CDR1 as PRHDT and CDR2 as FYEKMQ (reference sequence). This CDR3 reads CASSLLAGGNTGELFF. The CDR3 coding sequence is TGTGCCAGCAGCCTCCTAGCGGGGGGGAACACCGGGGAGCTGTTTTTT.

V is TRBV11-2 and J is TRBJ2-7; no reliable D call. CDR1 SGHAT and CDR2 FQNNGV come from the germline V gene. The CDR3 runs to 14 residues. Deletions cut 4 bases from V and 4 bases from J, with 14 bases between. The CDR3 nucleotides are TGTGCCAGCAGCTCAGTTCATGTGAGGTACGAGCAGTACTTC. As protein: CASSSVHVRYEQYF.

In DNA, the CDR3 is TGTGCCAGCAGCTCTGGGGGGAGGACGGACGGGGAGCTGTTTTTT. This sequence encodes CASSSGGRTDGELFF. The J gene is TRBJ2-2, the V gene TRBV11-2, with a possible D match to TRBD2 (6 bases). The CDR3 is 15 amino acids. Between the trimmed V and J ends, which lost 4 bases and 7 bases, there was a span of 16 bases. The V gene's germline CDR1 is SGHAT and CDR2 FQNNGV. The full variable domain, with the rest looked up from reference TRBV11-2 and TRBJ2-2, is EAGVAQSPRYKIIEKRQSVAFWCNPISGHATLYWYQQILGQGPKLLIQFQNNGVVDDSQLPKDRFSAERLKGVDSTLKIQPAKLEDSAVYLCASSSGGRTDGELFFGEGSRLTVL.

This clone was recorded a few times. CDR3 DNA sequence: TGCAGCGTTGAGGCAGCGGAGCAAGGGGGCCCCTATGGCTACACCTTC. Translated, it gives CSVEAAEQGGPYGYTF. V and J are TRBV29-1 and TRBJ1-2, with 7 bases identical to TRBD1. Germline V CDR1 and CDR2: SQVTM, ANQGSEA. There are 16 residues in the CDR3. J was trimmed by 4 bases and V by 3 bases; bases with no gene match: 14.

The chain combines TRBV6-5 with TRBJ1-2, with D unresolved. The CDR3 covers 13 residues. The ends were cut back, 3 bases at V and 8 bases at J, with 13 bases in the middle. Germline CDR1 is MNHEY and CDR2 is SVGAGI. The CDR3 nucleotides read TGTGCCAGCAGTTATGGTGTTTTGCGCGGCTACACCTTC. Its protein product is CASSYGVLRGYTF.

This chain links TRBV5-6 with TRBJ2-5; weak D call: TRBD1 (5 bases). The CDR3 sequence is 13 residues long. Germline V gene sequence: CDR1 SGHDT, CDR2 YYEEEE. Trimming took 3 bases from V and 7 from J, leaving 13 bases between them. The CDR3: CASSWGPDGTQYF. In DNA, the CDR3 is TGTGCCAGCAGCTGGGGCCCAGATGGGACCCAGTACTTC.

V and J are TRBV10-3 and TRBJ2-3, with a weak D call TRBD1 (6 bases). The CDR3 has 16 amino acids. Trimming removed 5 bases at V and 0 bases at J, with 15 bases between. The V gene's germline CDR1 is ENHRY and CDR2 SYGVKD. The CDR3 DNA reads TGTGCCATCAGTACCACGGACAGATCTAGCACAGATACGCAGTATTTT. Translation gives CAISTTDRSSTDTQYF.

This clone was recorded once. The chain links TRBV19 to TRBJ2-5; TRBD2 agrees at 7 bases. This CDR3 has 14 amino acids. Germline-derived CDR1 and CDR2 are LNHDA and SQIVND (reference sequence). V dropped 5 bases and J dropped 5; count of bases not matched to a gene: 8. The chain's CDR3 is CASSPMGREETQYF. Here the CDR3 DNA reads TGTGCCAGTAGTCCCATGGGGAGGGAGGAGACCCAGTACTTC. Variable domain in full (rest from reference TRBV19 and TRBJ2-5): DGGITQSPKYLFRKEGQNVTLSCEQNLNHDAMYWYRQDPGQGLRLIYYSQIVNDFQKGDIAEGYSVSREKKESFPLTVTSAQKNPTAFYLCASSPMGREETQYFGPGTRLLVL.

This rearrangement joins TRBV5-8 to TRBJ2-1, with 8 bases fitting TRBD2. Trimming cost V 3 bases and J 4 bases; bases outside gene matches: 6. CDR1 SGHTS and CDR2 YDEGEE come from the germline V gene. This CDR3 has 15 residues. CDR3 sequence reads: CASSWPRGGYNEQFF. The CDR3 bases are TGTGCCAGCAGCTGGCCTCGGGGGGGTTACAATGAGCAGTTCTTC.

The V and J genes are TRBV6-5 and TRBJ1-2; D not resolved. There are 12 residues in the CDR3. Germline V gene data show CDR1 as MNHEY and CDR2 as SVGAGI. V lost 3 bases, J lost 7 bases, and 9 bases lay in between. The CDR3 is CASSYTTGGYTF. CDR3 DNA: TGTGCCAGCAGTTATACTACGGGTGGCTACACCTTC.

This clone occurred a few times. This sequence joins TRBV29-1 and TRBJ1-1; D remains ambiguous. The CDR3 has 11 residues. V was trimmed by 7 bases and J by 4 bases, leaving 10 bases between them. Germline CDR1 SQVTM, CDR2 ANQGSEA. The CDR3 is CSGGESTEAFF. The CDR3 DNA reads TGCAGCGGCGGAGAAAGCACTGAAGCTTTCTTT.

This clone was observed a few times. This chain links TRBV7-2 with TRBJ1-1; D not certain. The CDR3 is 14 amino acids. V was trimmed by 2 bases and J by 10 bases, leaving 17 bases between them. CDR1 is SGHTA, CDR2 FQGNSA, per germline. The CDR3 bases are TGTGCCAGCAGCTTATTCCCCCAGGTCATTGGAGCTTTCTTT. This translates into CASSLFPQVIGAFF. The full variable domain, rest sourced from reference TRBV7-2 and TRBJ1-1, is GAGVSQSPSNKVTEKGKDVELRCDPISGHTALYWYRQSLGQGLEFLIYFQGNSAPDKSGLPSDRFSAERTGGSVSTLTIQRTQQEDSAVYLCASSLFPQVIGAFFGQGTRLTVV.

J is TRBJ1-2 and V is TRBV28, with 8 bases identical to TRBD1. Germline CDR1 reads MDHEN; CDR2 reads SYDVKM. This CDR3 is built from 14 residues. V was clipped by 8 bases and J by 3 bases; unmatched bases: 8. CDR3 in DNA: TGTGCCAGCGCCGAGACAGGGGTTGACTATGGCTACACCTTC. Encoded protein: CASAETGVDYGYTF.

About this clone itself: At one end the junction does not follow the germline gene, possibly because of a read error. This rearrangement joins TRBV6-1 to TRBJ1-2; possible D gene TRBD1, 6 bases. CDR3 length equals 13 residues. Germline CDR1 and CDR2: MNHNS and SASEGT. CDR3 DNA: TGTGCCAGCAGTGACGACCCCGACAGGAAGCAAGCCTTC. Translated: CASSDDPDRKQAF.

The V call is TRBV29-1, the J call TRBJ2-4, with a weak D call TRBD2 (7 bases). Germline lookup yields CDR1 SQVTM and CDR2 ANQGSEA. V dropped 3 bases and J dropped 7 bases, with 16 bases sitting between them. The CDR3 runs to 14 residues. CDR3: CSVESGGRGNIQYF. As DNA, the CDR3 is TGCAGCGTTGAGTCGGGGGGCAGAGGTAACATTCAGTACTTC.

The rearrangement links TRBV27 to TRBJ1-6; unclear D gene. V dropped 7 bases and J dropped 7 bases, with 14 bases sitting between them. The CDR3 consists of 14 residues. The germline V gene encodes CDR1 MNHEY and CDR2 SMNVEV (reference sequence). The CDR3 nucleotides read TGTGCCAGCAAAACAGCCAACGTGAATTCACCCCTCCACTTT. Encoded protein: CASKTANVNSPLHF.